This T cell receptor beta chain was identified during a study of CD8+ T cells in alopecia areata. At the level of the study: Tofacitinib therapy lasting 6 to 18 months was followed by 6 months off drug. Treated patients received severity scores based on the percentage of scalp area affected. The study, taken as a whole, reports: Tofacitinib significantly reduced both scalp clonality and expanded CD8+ clones among the top 100.

Regarding treatment: oral pan-JAK inhibitor, 5-10 mg twice daily. The study team obtained lesional scalp punch biopsies and peripheral blood from alopecia areata patients. About this clone itself: Its antigen remains unknown.

RNA extraction was followed by reverse transcription into cDNA, which acted as the sequencing template. This table comes from immunoSEQ multiplex PCR, and its TCRdb copy is limited to in-frame clones, with some not included. The repertoire holds over 150,000 clones, less than 70% seen once, with approximately 10% in the top ten. The CDR3 spans 15 residues. Trimming shortened V by 1 base and J by 8 bases, and 17 bases separated the two germline ends. Germline V lookup: CDR1 MGHRA, CDR2 YSYEKL. This clonotype originated in a human donor with alopecia areata. This chain uses TRBV4-1 with TRBJ1-2; TRBD1 might be the D (6 bases). Source: CD8+ T cells sorted from blood, taken at week 24, from a patient treated with tofacitinib. This CDR3 reads CASSQAMGGAEGYTF. The CDR3 bases are TGCGCCAGCAGCCAAGCAATGGGGGGCGCGGAAGGCTACACCTTC.